This is a list of T cell receptor beta chains from one sample in a study of radiotherapy plus CTLA-4 blockade in lung cancer. The method was immunoSEQ multiplex PCR; TCRdb's version includes in-frame clones alone and lacks a portion of them. The table includes 90,000 to 130,000 clones, over 65% detected once. Sequenced material: peripheral blood, taken from a patient treated with radiotherapy plus ipilimumab. The receptors here all came from a human donor with non-small cell lung cancer that progressed on radiotherapy plus ipilimumab. Some clones in this sample may be carry-over from other donors' samples. Each CDR3 is given with its conserved first and last residue. A D gene is named only where the DNA matches it firmly. Size is stated for part of the rows, as once, few or many counts, or as a class when the clone is expanded.

D: TRBD2
V: TRBV4-2
length: 13
size: NA
J: TRBJ2-1
DNA: TGTGCCAGCAGGGGGACTAGCGTGAATGAGCAGTTCTTC
CDR3: CASRGTSVNEQFF

D: NA
V: TRBV5-5
length: 13
size: NA
J: TRBJ1-2
DNA: TGTGCCAGCAGCCTAGACAGGAACTATGGCTACACCTTC
CDR3: CASSLDRNYGYTF

D: NA
V: TRBV30
length: 15
size: NA
J: TRBJ2-5
DNA: TGTGCCTGGAGGTGGGGGGGCCGCCTCCAAGAGACCCAGTACTTC
CDR3: CAWRWGGRLQETQYF

D: NA
V: TRBV27
length: 14
size: few
J: TRBJ2-5
DNA: TGTGCCAGCAGCCCCTTCCCGGTGGAGAAGACCCAGTACTTC
CDR3: CASSPFPVEKTQYF

D: TRBD1
V: TRBV5-1
length: 14
size: NA
J: TRBJ1-6
DNA: TGCGCCAGCAGGACCGGGACAGTCTATTCACCCCTCCACTTT
CDR3: CASRTGTVYSPLHF

D: NA
V: TRBV28
length: 12
size: few
J: TRBJ1-4
DNA: TGTGCCCATGGGGGGCGTCATGAAAAACTGTTTTTT
CDR3: CAHGGRHEKLFF

D: NA
V: TRBV28
length: 14
size: NA
J: TRBJ2-2
DNA: TGTGCCAGCAGTTGGGCGCGTGGCACCGGGGAGCTGTTTTTT
CDR3: CASSWARGTGELFF

D: NA
V: TRBV5-1
length: 13
size: NA
J: TRBJ2-1
DNA: TGCGCCAGCAGCTTGTTTGACTACAATGAGCAGTTCTTC
CDR3: CASSLFDYNEQFF

D: NA
V: TRBV6-6
length: 16
size: few
J: TRBJ2-6
DNA: TGTGCCAGCAGTTACTCGAGGCTTTCTGGGGCCAACGTCCTGACTTTC
CDR3: CASSYSRLSGANVLTF

D: TRBD1
V: TRBV5-1
length: 15
size: NA
J: TRBJ1-4
DNA: TGCGCCAGCAGCGGGGGACAGGGGGCTCAAGAAAAACTGTTTTTT
CDR3: CASSGGQGAQEKLFF

D: NA
V: TRBV27
length: 14
size: NA
J: TRBJ2-3
DNA: TGTGCCAGCAGTTTGTCGGGGCGCACAGATACGCAGTATTTT
CDR3: CASSLSGRTDTQYF

D: TRBD1
V: TRBV5-1
length: 15
size: NA
J: TRBJ2-7
DNA: TGCGCCAGCAGTTGGGGACAGACCTACTCCTACGAGCAGTACTTC
CDR3: CASSWGQTYSYEQYF

D: NA
V: TRBV7-2
length: 14
size: NA
J: TRBJ1-2
DNA: TGTGCCAGCAGCTTAGAAAGAGCGATTCGTGGCTACACCTTC
CDR3: CASSLERAIRGYTF

D: NA
V: TRBV9
length: 13
size: NA
J: TRBJ1-4
DNA: TGTGCCAGCAGCTATGACAATAATGAAAAACTGTTTTTT
CDR3: CASSYDNNEKLFF

D: NA
V: TRBV2
length: 18
size: NA
J: TRBJ1-1
DNA: TGTGCCACCTTCCCGGAATCCGCAGTGGGCCCAATGAACACTGAAGCTTTCTTT
CDR3: CATFPESAVGPMNTEAFF

D: NA
V: TRBV7-9
length: 12
size: few
J: TRBJ1-1
DNA: TGTGCCAGCAGCTTCGCGGACACTGAAGCTTTCTTT
CDR3: CASSFADTEAFF

D: NA
V: TRBV11-2
length: 14
size: once
J: TRBJ2-7
DNA: TGTGCCAGCAGCTCACCCTGGGTAGGGCCGGGGCAGTACTTC
CDR3: CASSSPWVGPGQYF

D: NA
V: TRBV4-3
length: 15
size: NA
J: TRBJ2-5
DNA: TGCGCCAGCAGCCAAGACGTGAGGGGGTTGGGGACCCAGTACTTC
CDR3: CASSQDVRGLGTQYF

D: NA
V: TRBV6-1
length: 15
size: NA
J: TRBJ1-5
DNA: TGTGCCAGCAGTGAAGCGGTCCAGAGCAATCAGCCCCAGCATTTT
CDR3: CASSEAVQSNQPQHF

D: NA
V: TRBV6-1
length: 13
size: NA
J: TRBJ2-7
DNA: TGTGCCAGCGGTCCTAGACAGTCCTACGAGCAGTACTTC
CDR3: CASGPRQSYEQYF

D: TRBD1
V: TRBV5-4
length: 14
size: NA
J: TRBJ2-7
DNA: TGTGCCAGCAGATCGGACAGGGTCTCGTACGAGCAGTACTTC
CDR3: CASRSDRVSYEQYF

D: NA
V: TRBV2
length: 12
size: NA
J: TRBJ1-2
DNA: TGTGCCAGCACGCAGGGGACCTATGGCTACACCTTC
CDR3: CASTQGTYGYTF

D: NA
V: TRBV5-1
length: 15
size: NA
J: TRBJ1-1
DNA: TGCGCCAGCAGCTTGGACGGCAGGGTGAACACTGAAGCTTTCTTT
CDR3: CASSLDGRVNTEAFF

D: TRBD1
V: TRBV9
length: 15
size: once
J: TRBJ1-2
DNA: TGTGCCAGCACCAGGGGGCAGGGAGATAACTATGGCTACACCTTC
CDR3: CASTRGQGDNYGYTF

D: TRBD1
V: TRBV27
length: 14
size: NA
J: TRBJ1-5
DNA: TGTGCCAGCAGTTTTTGGCAGGGGGGCCAGCCCCAGCATTTT
CDR3: CASSFWQGGQPQHF

D: NA
V: TRBV11-2
length: 16
size: NA
J: TRBJ2-2
DNA: TGTGCCAGCAGCTTAGACCAGATAGGGCACACCGGGGAGCTGTTTTTT
CDR3: CASSLDQIGHTGELFF

D: TRBD1
V: TRBV7-9
length: 13
size: NA
J: TRBJ2-7
DNA: TGTGCCAGCAGCTTGGACAGGGTCTACGAGCAGTACTTC
CDR3: CASSLDRVYEQYF

D: NA
V: TRBV11-3
length: 12
size: NA
J: TRBJ2-1
DNA: TGTGCCAGCAGCTTGGGACGGAATGAGCAGTTCTTC
CDR3: CASSLGRNEQFF

D: NA
V: TRBV29-1
length: 14
size: once
J: TRBJ2-2
DNA: TGCAGCGTTGAAGATGCAGGGGGGGGCGGGGAGCTGTTTTTT
CDR3: CSVEDAGGGGELFF

D: NA
V: TRBV4-3
length: 15
size: NA
J: TRBJ1-1
DNA: TGCGCCAGCAGCCAAGATTGGCGGCAGAACACTGAAGCTTTCTTT
CDR3: CASSQDWRQNTEAFF

D: TRBD1
V: TRBV19
length: 15
size: NA
J: TRBJ1-2
DNA: TGTGCCAGTAGTATGTCGGGGCAGGGGGGCTATGGCTACACCTTC
CDR3: CASSMSGQGGYGYTF

D: NA
V: TRBV11-3
length: 16
size: NA
J: TRBJ2-3
DNA: TGTGCCAGCAGCTTAGATGGACCAGGGGGCACAGATACGCAGTATTTT
CDR3: CASSLDGPGGTDTQYF

D: TRBD2
V: TRBV29-1
length: 22
size: NA
J: TRBJ2-3
DNA: TGCAGCGTTGAAAGGGTGGGCGTCGGAGTTTCAGCGGGGGGGGCCGGCACAGATACGCAGTATTTT
CDR3: CSVERVGVGVSAGGAGTDTQYF

D: NA
V: TRBV19
length: 16
size: few
J: TRBJ1-5
DNA: TGTGCCAGTAGAATCCCAGGGGAGGTTAGCAATCAGCCCCAGCATTTT
CDR3: CASRIPGEVSNQPQHF

D: TRBD1
V: TRBV18
length: 17
size: NA
J: TRBJ1-4
DNA: TGTGCCAGCTCACTATTCCGGGACAGGGTAATCGGTGAAAAACTGTTTTTT
CDR3: CASSLFRDRVIGEKLFF

D: NA
V: TRBV2
length: 13
size: NA
J: TRBJ1-1
DNA: TGTGCCAGCAGTAAGGACCAGAACACTGAAGCTTTCTTT
CDR3: CASSKDQNTEAFF

D: TRBD2
V: TRBV5-1
length: 15
size: NA
J: TRBJ2-1
DNA: TGCGCCAGCAGGAACCCAGCGGGGTCCTACAATGAGCAGTTCTTC
CDR3: CASRNPAGSYNEQFF

D: TRBD1
V: TRBV18
length: 15
size: NA
J: TRBJ1-1
DNA: TGTGCCAGCTGCAACTACAGGGGGGAGGACACTGAAGCTTTCTTT
CDR3: CASCNYRGEDTEAFF

D: TRBD2
V: TRBV27
length: 15
size: NA
J: TRBJ2-1
DNA: TGTGCCAGCAGTAGCGGGGGGAGCTCCTACAATGAGCAGTTCTTC
CDR3: CASSSGGSSYNEQFF

D: NA
V: TRBV11-3
length: 15
size: NA
J: TRBJ2-1
DNA: TGTGCCAGCAGCCGCGGGGTAAGCTCCTACAATGAGCAGTTCTTC
CDR3: CASSRGVSSYNEQFF

D: TRBD2
V: TRBV28
length: 15
size: NA
J: TRBJ2-2
DNA: TGTGCCAGCAGTTTTCTGGCGGGGGACACCGGGGAGCTGTTTTTT
CDR3: CASSFLAGDTGELFF

D: TRBD2
V: TRBV28
length: 15
size: NA
J: TRBJ2-1
DNA: TGTGCCAGCAGTTTAACGGGGGGGTCCTACAATGAGCAGTTCTTC
CDR3: CASSLTGGSYNEQFF

D: TRBD1
V: TRBV4-1
length: 16
size: few
J: TRBJ1-2
DNA: TGCGCCAGCAGCCAAGATAGCCAGGGGGCGAGCTATGGCTACACCTTC
CDR3: CASSQDSQGASYGYTF

D: NA
V: TRBV6-5
length: 14
size: NA
J: TRBJ2-3
DNA: TGTGCCCGCGACCGGGACACACGCACAGATACGCAGTATTTT
CDR3: CARDRDTRTDTQYF

D: NA
V: TRBV11-2
length: 13
size: once
J: TRBJ1-3
DNA: TGTGCCAGCAATAAGGACTCTGGAAACACCATATATTTT
CDR3: CASNKDSGNTIYF

D: NA
V: TRBV6-1
length: 11
size: few
J: TRBJ2-3
DNA: TGTGCCAGCAACAAGGTAGATACGCAGTATTTT
CDR3: CASNKVDTQYF

D: NA
V: TRBV29-1
length: 11
size: NA
J: TRBJ1-2
DNA: TGCAGCGTTGTCAGCCCTCGAGGCTACACCTTC
CDR3: CSVVSPRGYTF

D: TRBD1
V: TRBV27
length: 14
size: NA
J: TRBJ1-2
DNA: TGTGCCAGCAGTTTTGGTCCAGGGGGCAATGGCTACACCTTC
CDR3: CASSFGPGGNGYTF

D: NA
V: TRBV7-9
length: 16
size: NA
J: TRBJ2-3
DNA: TGTGCCAGCAGCTTAGGGTTGGCAGGAACAACGGATACGCAGTATTTT
CDR3: CASSLGLAGTTDTQYF

D: NA
V: TRBV19
length: 16
size: few
J: TRBJ2-6
DNA: TGTGCCAGTAGTCCCCTCTTTGCCTCTGGGGCCAACGTCCTGACTTTC
CDR3: CASSPLFASGANVLTF

D: NA
V: TRBV6-1
length: 15
size: NA
J: TRBJ1-4
DNA: TGTGCCAGCAGACTTGCTGACTCCACCAACGAAAAACTGTTTTTT
CDR3: CASRLADSTNEKLFF

D: TRBD2
V: TRBV27
length: 14
size: NA
J: TRBJ2-1
DNA: TGTGCCAGCAGCGGGGTGCGGGGGTACAATGAGCAGTTCTTC
CDR3: CASSGVRGYNEQFF

D: NA
V: TRBV14
length: 15
size: NA
J: TRBJ1-2
DNA: TGTGCCAGCAGCTCTTTGGGGCAGGGGTCTAGTGGCTACACCTTC
CDR3: CASSSLGQGSSGYTF

D: NA
V: TRBV19
length: 14
size: NA
J: TRBJ2-1
DNA: TGTGCCAGTAGTATAGATCTCGAGGCAGTCGGGCAGTTCTTC
CDR3: CASSIDLEAVGQFF

D: NA
V: TRBV15
length: 14
size: once
J: TRBJ2-2
DNA: TGTGCCACCAGCAGAGACCACCATACCGGGGAGCTGTTTTTT
CDR3: CATSRDHHTGELFF

D: NA
V: TRBV4-2
length: 14
size: NA
J: TRBJ2-1
DNA: TGTGCCAGCAGCCACCGCCGGGGGATGAATGAGCAGTTCTTC
CDR3: CASSHRRGMNEQFF

D: NA
V: TRBV18
length: 16
size: NA
J: TRBJ1-3
DNA: TGTGCCAGCTCACCAAACAGACAATCCACTGGAAACACCATATATTTT
CDR3: CASSPNRQSTGNTIYF

D: NA
V: TRBV5-4
length: 13
size: once
J: TRBJ2-2
DNA: TGTGCCAGCAGCCTTGAGGTTTTCGGGGAGCTGTTTTTT
CDR3: CASSLEVFGELFF

D: NA
V: TRBV5-1
length: 16
size: NA
J: TRBJ1-1
DNA: TGCGCCAGCAGCCCGAACCCTCCAGGTCTGAACACTGAAGCTTTCTTT
CDR3: CASSPNPPGLNTEAFF

D: NA
V: TRBV7-6
length: 13
size: NA
J: TRBJ1-5
DNA: TGTGCCAGCAGCTTTGGACGGAATCAGCCCCAGCATTTT
CDR3: CASSFGRNQPQHF